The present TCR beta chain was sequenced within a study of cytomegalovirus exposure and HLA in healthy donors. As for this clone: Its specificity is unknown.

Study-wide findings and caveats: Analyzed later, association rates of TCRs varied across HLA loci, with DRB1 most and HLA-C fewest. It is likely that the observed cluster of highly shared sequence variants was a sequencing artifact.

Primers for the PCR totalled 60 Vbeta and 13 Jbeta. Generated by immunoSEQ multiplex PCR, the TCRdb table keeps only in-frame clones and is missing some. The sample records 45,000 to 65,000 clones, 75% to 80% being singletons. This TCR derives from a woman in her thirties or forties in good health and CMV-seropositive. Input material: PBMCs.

This CDR3 is CATSRDQGAGEQYF. As DNA, the CDR3 is TGTGCCACCAGCAGAGACCAGGGGGCGGGCGAGCAGTACTTC. The chain joins TRBV15 to TRBJ2-7; 8 positions agree with TRBD1. Germline CDR1 reads LNHNV; CDR2 reads YYDKDF (reference sequence). CDR3 length: 14 amino acids. J gave up 6 bases and V 0 bases, and 4 bases lay outside the gene matches. Looking up the rest from reference TRBV15 and TRBJ2-7 gives the full variable domain: DAMVIQNPRYQVTQFGKPVTLSCSQTLNHNVMYWYQQKSSQAPKLLFHYYDKDFNNEADTPDNFQSRRPNTSFCFLDIRSPGLGDTAMYLCATSRDQGAGEQYFGPGTRLTVT.